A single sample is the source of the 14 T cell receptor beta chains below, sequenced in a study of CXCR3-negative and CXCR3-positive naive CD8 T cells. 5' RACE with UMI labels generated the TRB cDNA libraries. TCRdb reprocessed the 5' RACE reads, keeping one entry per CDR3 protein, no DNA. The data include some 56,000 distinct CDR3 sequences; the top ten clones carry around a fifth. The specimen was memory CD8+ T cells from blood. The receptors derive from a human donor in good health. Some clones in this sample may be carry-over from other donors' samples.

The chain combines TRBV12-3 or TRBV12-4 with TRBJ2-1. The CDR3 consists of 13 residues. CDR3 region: CASSFLVHNEQFF.

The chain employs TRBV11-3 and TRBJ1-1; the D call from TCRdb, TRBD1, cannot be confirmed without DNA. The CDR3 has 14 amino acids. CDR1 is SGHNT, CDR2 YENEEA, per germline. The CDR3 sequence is CASSSTRDRTEAFF.

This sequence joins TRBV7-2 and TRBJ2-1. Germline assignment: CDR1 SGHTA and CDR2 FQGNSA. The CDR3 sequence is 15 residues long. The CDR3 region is CASSLVATPNNEQFF.

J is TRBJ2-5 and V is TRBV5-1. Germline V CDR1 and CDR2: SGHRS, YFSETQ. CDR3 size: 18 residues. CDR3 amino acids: CASRAWIPERSLQETQYF.

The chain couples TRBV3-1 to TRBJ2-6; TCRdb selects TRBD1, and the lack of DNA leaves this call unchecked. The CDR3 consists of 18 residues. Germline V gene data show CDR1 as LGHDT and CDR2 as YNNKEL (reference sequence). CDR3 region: CASSQGGEGSPGANVLTF.

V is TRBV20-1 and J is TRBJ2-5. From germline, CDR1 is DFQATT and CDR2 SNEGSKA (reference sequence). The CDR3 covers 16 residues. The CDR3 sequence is CSAGGRDQTFQETQYF.

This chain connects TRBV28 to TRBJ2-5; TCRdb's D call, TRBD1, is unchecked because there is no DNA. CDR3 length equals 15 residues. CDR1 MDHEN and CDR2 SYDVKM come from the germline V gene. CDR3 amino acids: CASSPPDRTQETQYF.

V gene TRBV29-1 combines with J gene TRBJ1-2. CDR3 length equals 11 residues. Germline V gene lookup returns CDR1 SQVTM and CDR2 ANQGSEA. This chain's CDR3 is CSANFFDGYTF.

Here the CDR3 reads CASSLDTGGSAQHF. The chain couples TRBV12-3 or TRBV12-4 to TRBJ1-5; TCRdb proposes TRBD1, but this gene call is untestable without DNA. The CDR3 loop spans 14 amino acids.

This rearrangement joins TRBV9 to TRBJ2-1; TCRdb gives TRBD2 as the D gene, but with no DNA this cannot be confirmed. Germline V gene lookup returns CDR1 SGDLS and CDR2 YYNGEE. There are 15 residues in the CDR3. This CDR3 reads CASSIGALLANEQFF.

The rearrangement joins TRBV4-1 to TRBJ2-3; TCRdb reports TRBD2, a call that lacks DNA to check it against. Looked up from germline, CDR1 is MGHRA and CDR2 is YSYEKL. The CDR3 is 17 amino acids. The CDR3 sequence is CASSREPGLPSTDTQYF.

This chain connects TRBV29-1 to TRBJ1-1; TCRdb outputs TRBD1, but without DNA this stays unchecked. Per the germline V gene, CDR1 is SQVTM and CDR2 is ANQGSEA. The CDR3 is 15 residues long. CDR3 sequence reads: CSVPWTGIEDTEAFF.

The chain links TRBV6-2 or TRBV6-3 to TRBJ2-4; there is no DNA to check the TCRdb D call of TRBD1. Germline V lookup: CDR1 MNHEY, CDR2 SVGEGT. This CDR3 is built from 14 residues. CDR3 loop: CASSRDRRENIQYF.

The CDR3 loop reads CATSSATGRADTQYF. The rearrangement uses TRBV15 and TRBJ2-3; TCRdb names TRBD1, which stays unverified in the absence of DNA. Germline V gene data show CDR1 as LNHNV and CDR2 as YYDKDF (reference sequence). CDR3 size: 15 residues.